The rows below give T cell receptor beta chains drawn from one sample of a study of prognosis after radiotherapy for stage I lung cancer. Each CDR3 protein is one row after TCRdb ran MiXCR on the multiplex PCR reads. The table shows about 25,000 distinct CDR3 sequences, with roughly two fifths occurring only once. The sample was PBMCs, taken before or after stereotactic body radiation therapy (not recorded which). Source of these receptors: a donor at least 50 years old with non-small cell lung cancer. CDR3s include the opening cysteine and the closing phenylalanine or tryptophan. D genes are given only for firm matches. Only some rows state a clone size, as once, few, many or a class for expanded clones.

length	size	D	V	J	DNA	CDR3
15	-	-	TRBV5-6	TRBJ2-5	TGTGCCAGCAGCCCCAAAGGCAGGCGGGGAGAGACCCAGTACTTC	CASSPKGRRGETQYF
17	-	TRBD1	TRBV12-5	TRBJ2-2	TGTGCTAGTGGTTTGAGGGCAGGGGGTCTAAACACCGGGGAGCTGTTTTTT	CASGLRAGGLNTGELFF
13	many	-	TRBV9	TRBJ2-7	TGTGCCAGCAGCCTTTTGGGGGACCACGAGCAGTACTTC	CASSLLGDHEQYF
13	-	-	TRBV2	TRBJ1-2	TGTGCCAGCAAAGACCGGGGGGGGTATGGCTACACCTTC	CASKDRGGYGYTF
16	-	TRBD2	TRBV20-1	TRBJ2-2	TGCAGTGCTCTACGATTGGGGGGGTCGAACACCGGGGAGCTGTTTTTT	CSALRLGGSNTGELFF
13	many	-	TRBV15	TRBJ2-7	TGTGCCACCAGCAGAGGCGAGAACTACGAGCAGTACTTC	CATSRGENYEQYF
17	-	TRBD2	TRBV6-5	TRBJ2-1	TGTGCCAGCAGTTGCACCCCTCTAGCGGGAGGGTACAATGAGCATTTCTTC	CASSCTPLAGGYNEHFF
14	many	-	TRBV14	TRBJ2-7	TGTGCCAGCAGCCAAAAAGGCCTCACCTACGAGCAGTACTTC	CASSQKGLTYEQYF
14	-	-	TRBV10-3	TRBJ2-6	TGTGCCATCAGGTGGTGGGCTGGGGCCAACGTCCTGACTTTC	CAIRWWAGANVLTF
16	many	-	TRBV7-2	TRBJ2-2	TGTGCCAGCAGCATTTGGCCGGATCGGCCGACCGGGGAGCTGTTTTTT	CASSIWPDRPTGELFF
14	many	TRBD2	TRBV19	TRBJ2-1	TGTGCCAGTAGTGGACTAGCGGGAGGCAATGAGCAGTTCTTC	CASSGLAGGNEQFF
14	many	TRBD1	TRBV6-2/TRBV6-3	TRBJ2-5	TGTGCCAGCAGGGACAGGGGGCAAGGTGAGACCCAGTACTTC	CASRDRGQGETQYF
14	few	-	TRBV6-9	TRBJ2-1	TGTGCCATCATCGGTGACATAAGCTACAATGAGCAGTTCTTC	CAIIGDISYNEQFF